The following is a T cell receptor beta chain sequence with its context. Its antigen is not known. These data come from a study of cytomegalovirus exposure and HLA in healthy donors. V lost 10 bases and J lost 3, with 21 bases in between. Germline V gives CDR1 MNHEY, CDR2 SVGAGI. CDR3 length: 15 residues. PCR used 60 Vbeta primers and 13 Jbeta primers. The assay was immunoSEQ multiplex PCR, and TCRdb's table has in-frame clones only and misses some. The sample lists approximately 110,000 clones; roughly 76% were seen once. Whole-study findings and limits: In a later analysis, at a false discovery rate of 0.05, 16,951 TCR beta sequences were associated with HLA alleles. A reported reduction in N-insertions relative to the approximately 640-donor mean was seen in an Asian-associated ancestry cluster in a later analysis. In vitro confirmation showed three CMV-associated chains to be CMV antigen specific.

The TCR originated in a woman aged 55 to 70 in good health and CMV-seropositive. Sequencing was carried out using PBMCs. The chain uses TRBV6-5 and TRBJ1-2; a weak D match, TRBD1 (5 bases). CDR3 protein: CATGSVTVTYYGYTF. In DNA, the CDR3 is TGTGCCACAGGGTCTGTCACAGTAACTTACTATGGCTACACCTTC.